Following are 15 T cell receptor beta chains from one sample sequenced in a study of T cell responses to AZD1222 COVID-19 vaccine (dated by TCRdb to about 2021). Libraries came from the immunoSEQ multiplex PCR assay. This immuneACCESS table, as held by TCRdb, lists in-frame sequences with V and J called but not all clones. Of the missing ones, under half trace to an unresolved V gene in checked studies; the others have no known cause. A total of about 110,000 clones appear in this sample, roughly 87% of them only once. The ten largest clones take up roughly 3% of the sample. Per the publication, the time point label means: baseline before first vaccination. The specimen comprised peripheral blood, sampled on day 0 of AZD1222 vaccination. The receptors stem from an adult in good health.

This clone was counted once. This sequence joins TRBV19 and TRBJ1-4; no clear D gene. Germline V gives CDR1 LNHDA, CDR2 SQIVND (reference sequence). The CDR3 totals 14 residues. Trimming took off 3 bases at V and 3 bases at J, with 8 bases between the two ends. The CDR3: CASSMFSANEKLFF. The CDR3 nucleotides read TGTGCCAGTAGTATGTTTTCGGCTAATGAAAAACTGTTTTTT.

This clone occurred a few times. The chain carries TRBV28 and TRBJ1-6; D is unresolved. The CDR3 contains 15 residues. Germline V gene sequence: CDR1 MDHEN, CDR2 SYDVKM. Trimming removed 6 bases from V and 7 bases from J, with 16 bases in between. CDR3 nucleotide sequence: TGTGCCAGCAGGCCGGGAACCAAGCCGAATTCACCCCTCCACTTT. Translation gives CASRPGTKPNSPLHF.

J is TRBJ2-1 and V is TRBV28, with no clear D. The CDR3 totals 11 residues. Germline-derived CDR1 and CDR2 are MDHEN and SYDVKM. The V gene lost 3 bases and the J gene lost 7 bases, with 4 bases spanning the gap. The CDR3 spells CASSLRNEQFF. Written as DNA, the CDR3 is TGTGCCAGCAGTTTGAGGAATGAGCAGTTCTTC. Variable domain in full (rest from reference TRBV28 and TRBJ2-1): DVKVTQSSRYLVKRTGEKVFLECVQDMDHENMFWYRQDPGLGLRLIYFSYDVKMKEKGDIPEGYSVSREKKERFSLILESASTNQTSMYLCASSLRNEQFFGPGTRLTVL.

This CDR3 reads CASSAGYHQPQHF. CDR3 nucleotides: TGTGCCAGTAGTGCGGGATATCATCAGCCCCAGCATTTT. V and J are TRBV19 and TRBJ1-5; D is unresolved. V was clipped by 5 bases and J by 5 bases, with 10 bases between them. The germline V gene encodes CDR1 LNHDA and CDR2 SQIVND (reference sequence). The CDR3 consists of 13 residues.

This chain connects TRBV19 to TRBJ2-3; the D gene could be TRBD1 or TRBD2 (5 bases each). The V and J ends lost 6 bases and 5 bases respectively, with 24 bases between them. The CDR3 has 17 residues. CDR1 is LNHDA, CDR2 SQIVND, per germline (reference sequence). As DNA, the CDR3 is TGTGCCAGTAGCCGTCTAATGGGTGGGGGTCAGGGAGATACGCAGTATTTT. This translates into CASSRLMGGGQGDTQYF.

The chain joins TRBV29-1 to TRBJ1-5; a weak D match, TRBD1 (5 bases). In germline, CDR1 is SQVTM, CDR2 ANQGSEA. The CDR3 runs to 14 residues. The V end lost 6 bases, the J end lost 0 bases, and 12 bases lay between the germline ends. This CDR3 is CSVSPGTSNQPQHF. The CDR3 DNA follows: TGCAGCGTCTCCCCCGGGACTAGCAATCAGCCCCAGCATTTT.

V usage is TRBV6-6 and J usage is TRBJ1-5; D is unresolved. This CDR3 spans 15 amino acids. Germline V gene lookup returns CDR1 MNHNY and CDR2 SVGAGI (reference sequence). V was cut by 5 bases and J by 2 bases, with 13 bases left in between. The chain's CDR3 is CASSAEPAGNQPQHF. CDR3 bases: TGTGCCAGCAGTGCCGAGCCGGCCGGCAATCAGCCCCAGCATTTT.

The chain carries TRBV2 and TRBJ2-3, with TRBD2 matching 13 bases. The CDR3 runs to 15 residues. Germline loops: CDR1 SNHLY, CDR2 FYNNEI. V lost 7 bases and J lost 4; bases outside the gene matches: 5. This CDR3 reads CASILGTSGADTQYF. CDR3 DNA sequence: TGTGCCAGCATACTGGGGACTAGCGGGGCAGATACGCAGTATTTT. The full variable domain, its missing parts supplied by reference TRBV2 and TRBJ2-3, is EPEVTQTPSHQVTQMGQEVILRCVPISNHLYFYWYRQILGQKVEFLVSFYNNEISEKSEIFDDQFSVERPDGSNFTLKIRSTKLEDSAMYFCASILGTSGADTQYFGPGTRLTVL.

V usage is TRBV27 and J usage is TRBJ2-3; TRBD2 aligns across 7 bases. Germline V gene sequence: CDR1 MNHEY, CDR2 SMNVEV (reference sequence). The CDR3 length is 18 residues. The V gene end was trimmed by 3 bases and the J gene end by 1 base; junction bases not matched to a gene: 13. The CDR3 reads CASSLGRRAGGGTDTQYF. CDR3 DNA: TGTGCCAGCAGTTTGGGGAGGCGGGCTGGGGGGGGCACAGATACGCAGTATTTT.

The V and J genes are TRBV9 and TRBJ1-4; 10 nucleotides line up with TRBD1. CDR3 length equals 15 residues. Trimming at V came to 4 bases and at J to 8 bases, leaving 8 bases not matched to a gene. Germline loops: CDR1 SGDLS, CDR2 YYNGEE. CDR3: CASSPTGTGEEKLFF. The CDR3 DNA is TGTGCCAGCAGCCCAACCGGGACAGGGGAGGAAAAACTGTTTTTT. The variable domain in full, with the rest retrieved from reference TRBV9 and TRBJ1-4, is DSGVTQTPKHLITATGQRVTLRCSPRSGDLSVYWYQQSLDQGLQFLIQYYNGEERAKGNILERFSAQQFPDLHSELNLSSLELGDSALYFCASSPTGTGEEKLFFGSGTQLSVL.

The rearrangement joins TRBV9 to TRBJ1-2; the D gene is possibly TRBD1 (6 bases). Trimming cost V 3 bases and J 0 bases, with 15 bases left between them. CDR1 and CDR2 (germline): SGDLS, YYNGEE. This CDR3 contains 16 residues. DNA of the CDR3: TGTGCCAGCAGCGCCCGGGGGGGCACCGCTAACTATGGCTACACCTTC. This translates into CASSARGGTANYGYTF.

This rearrangement joins TRBV5-4 to TRBJ1-3; TRBD1 agrees at 9 bases. V was pared by 4 bases and J by 2 bases, with 7 bases of the junction left unmatched. Per germline, CDR1 SGHNT and CDR2 YYREEE (reference sequence). The CDR3 length is 16 residues. CDR3 DNA: TGTGCCAGCAGCGGACCGGGACAGGGACCTGGAAACACCATATATTTT. Translating gives CASSGPGQGPGNTIYF.

This rearrangement joins TRBV29-1 to TRBJ2-3; 11 bases align to TRBD1. Germline V lookup: CDR1 SQVTM, CDR2 ANQGSEA. Unmatched junction bases numbered 10, after V lost 8 bases and J lost 6 bases. The CDR3 extends over 14 amino acids. The CDR3 nucleotides are TGCAGCACCACCCAGGGGACAGGGGGGGATACGCAGTATTTT. Translation: CSTTQGTGGDTQYF.

The chain is built from TRBV28 and TRBJ2-3; D ambiguous. CDR3 length equals 15 residues. The V gene lost 8 bases and the J gene lost 4 bases, with 19 bases spanning the gap. Per germline, CDR1 MDHEN and CDR2 SYDVKM. CDR3 amino acids: CASGNQARASDTQYF. CDR3 sequence (DNA): TGTGCCAGCGGTAATCAGGCTCGGGCCTCAGATACGCAGTATTTT.

The rearrangement links TRBV30 to TRBJ1-1; D not resolved. V lost 3 bases to trimming and J lost 4 bases, with 6 bases between them. The CDR3 spans 11 residues. CDR1 GTSNPN and CDR2 SVGIG come from the germline V gene (reference sequence). The CDR3 DNA reads TGTGCCTGGAGATACAGCACTGAAGCTTTCTTT. Translated, it gives CAWRYSTEAFF.